This T cell receptor (beta chain) was recovered during a study of blood T cell repertoires in COVID-19. Original handling: Reference gene primer amplification gave nucleated cell count estimates. TCRdb's copy holds only in-frame clones and misses some; the assay was immunoSEQ multiplex PCR. V and J calls and clone size come straight from that table; D and trimming were deduced from the DNA. In the table there are roughly 89,000 clones, about 80% of which are singletons. Deletions cut 1 base from V and 7 bases from J, with 11 bases between. This CDR3 comprises 15 residues. Germline V gives CDR1 LGHNA, CDR2 YSLEER.

The chain joins TRBV4-3 to TRBJ1-6; D remains unclear. The sample comprised peripheral blood. The sequence was collected from a woman aged 70-85 years with acute or convalescent COVID-19. The CDR3 is CASSQVGLGNSPLHF. The CDR3 region has the DNA TGCGCCAGCAGCCAAGTGGGTCTGGGCAATTCACCCCTCCACTTT.